This record covers a single T cell receptor (beta chain). This clonotype showed up just a few times. Its cognate antigen has yet to be identified. No clone much larger than this one lies a single base away; base qualities are absent. The sample comes from a study of T-cell reconstitution after alpha-beta-depleted transplantation in children (dated by TCRdb to 2015 to 2016). Regarding the study in general: Using TCR repertoire profiling, the study followed T-cell immune reconstitution in a quantitative way in children after TCRalphabeta/CD19-depleted allogeneic hematopoietic cell transplantation.

To prepare the library, PCR was applied. The reads were generated on an Illumina HiSeq 2500. TCR library preparation used molecular barcoding, with unique molecular identifiers applied to normalize quantification of the TCRbeta repertoire. TCRdb reworked the public reads: Q25 trimming with fastp, MiXCR clone assembly, productive beta chains retained. Rows with one shared CDR3 protein collapse into an entry with the most common genes and DNA. The sample has about 400,000 distinct CDR3 sequences on record, less than 15% of them singletons. The ten largest clones represent about 4.5% of the sample. Trimming costs V 5 bases and J 3 bases, and their ends lie 12 bases apart. Sequences SGHDT (CDR1) and YYEEEE (CDR2) are obtained from the germline V gene. The CDR3 numbers 14 residues from cysteine through phenylalanine. CDR3 DNA only is kept here, 42 bases in frame from base 1.

This TCR came from a human donor who donated a stem cell graft to a child with Fanconi anemia. The V and J segments used are TRBV5-6 and TRBJ2-1; confidence is insufficient to name the D gene. Source: PBMCs, taken from the stem cell graft. The CDR3 in this case is CASRLTFGYNEQFF. The DNA is TGTGCCAGCAGACTAACTTTCGGCTACAATGAGCAGTTCTTC.